This T cell receptor (beta chain) is drawn from a study of CD8+ T cells in alopecia areata. cDNA prepared by RNA extraction and subsequent reverse transcription served as the template for sequencing. Only in-frame clones appear in the TCRdb table, and some are missing; sequencing was by immunoSEQ multiplex PCR. The top ten hold roughly a tenth of the sample, which has 150,000 to 200,000 clones, roughly 46% seen once. Regarding treatment: oral pan-JAK inhibitor, 5-10 mg twice daily. This CDR3 region has 15 residues. The germline CDR1 and CDR2 sequences are SEHNR and FQNEAQ (reference sequence). V gave up 5 bases and J gave up 6 bases; unmatched junction bases: 9.

V is TRBV7-9 and J is TRBJ1-5; 8 bases map to TRBD1. Sequenced material: CD8+ T cells sorted from blood, taken at approximately week 52, from a patient treated with tofacitinib. This receptor was obtained from a human donor with alopecia areata. For the CDR3, the DNA is TGTGCCAGCAGCAATACTCAGGGGGCAGGTCAGCCCCAGCATTTT. Protein product: CASSNTQGAGQPQHF. Full variable domain (rest looked up from reference TRBV7-9 and TRBJ1-5): DTGVSQNPRHKITKRGQNVTFRCDPISEHNRLYWYRQTLGQGPEFLTYFQNEAQLEKSRLLSDRFSAERPKGSFSTLEIQRTEQGDSAMYLCASSNTQGAGQPQHFGDGTRLSIL.